This T cell receptor (beta chain) comes out of a study of T cell responses to AZD1222 COVID-19 vaccine. Study-wide results and limits: Mapped onto spike, vaccine-associated CD4 TCRs spanned it and were dominant at 160-218 and 743-854. Donors, mostly white British, included more females; clonal diversity was possibly underestimated. At baseline, seropositivity was found in only a handful of AZD1222 recipients. Spike-specific TCRs gained breadth and depth after people received two AZD1222 doses.

Concerning this clone itself: Its cognate antigen is unknown.

The method was immunoSEQ multiplex PCR; TCRdb's version includes in-frame clones alone and lacks a portion of them. Here the sample spans more than 110,000 clones, 92% being singletons. J lost 5 bases, V lost 3 bases, and 6 bases had no gene match. CDR3 size: 15 residues. The germline CDR1 and CDR2 sequences are KGHSH and LQKENI. This material consisted of peripheral blood, taken 28 days after the second AZD1222 dose. This chain links TRBV18 with TRBJ1-2, with TRBD1 matching over 10 bases. The sequence was obtained from an adult who received the AZD1222 COVID-19 vaccine. The CDR3 here is CASSPGGQGVYGYTF. The CDR3 DNA is TGTGCCAGCTCACCTGGTGGACAGGGGGTGTATGGCTACACCTTC.